Below, one TCR beta chain is given with its context. With a J-beta primer mix and a sample-barcoded 5' primer, a second PCR ran 7 to 11 cycles. MiXCR, run by TCRdb on the 5' RACE reads, gives a single entry per CDR3 protein. Here the sample spans 1.2 million to 1.5 million distinct CDR3 sequences, 42% being singletons. This entry comes from a study of blood T cells in healthy people across ages. The germline V and J ends were trimmed by 4 bases and 4 bases, with 16 bases remaining between them. CDR3 length equals 15 residues. The sequence came from a woman between 18 and 30 years old in good health. The chain uses TRBV12-3 or TRBV12-4 and TRBJ1-2; tentative D call: TRBD1 (5 bases). The sequenced sample consisted of blood. CDR3 nucleotides: TGTGCCAGCAGTTACCCCGGGACCCGGGGCTATGGCTACACCTTC. This translates into CASSYPGTRGYGYTF.